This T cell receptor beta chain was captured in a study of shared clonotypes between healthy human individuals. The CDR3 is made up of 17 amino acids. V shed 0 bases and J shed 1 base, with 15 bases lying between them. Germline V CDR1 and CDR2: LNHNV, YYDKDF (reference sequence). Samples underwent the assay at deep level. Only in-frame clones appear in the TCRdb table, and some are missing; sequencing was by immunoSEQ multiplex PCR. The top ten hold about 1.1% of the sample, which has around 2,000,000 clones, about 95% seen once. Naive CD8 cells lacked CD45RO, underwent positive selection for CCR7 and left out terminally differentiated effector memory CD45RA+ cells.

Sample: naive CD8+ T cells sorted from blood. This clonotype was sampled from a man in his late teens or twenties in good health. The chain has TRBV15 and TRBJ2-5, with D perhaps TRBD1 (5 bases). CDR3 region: CATSRDRGSEAQETQYF. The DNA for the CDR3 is TGTGCCACCAGCAGAGATAGGGGCAGTGAGGCCCAAGAGACCCAGTACTTC.